A selection of T cell receptor beta chains follows, all from one sample in a study of cytomegalovirus exposure and HLA in healthy donors. The table came from immunoSEQ multiplex PCR; TCRdb's copy has only in-frame clones and leaves some out. The top ten hold approximately 2% of the sample, which has approximately 170,000 clones, around 81% seen once. Sequenced input: PBMCs. These receptors were taken from a woman in her 30s in good health and CMV-seropositive. Both conserved end residues are part of each CDR3. D genes are given only for firm matches. The size of a clone is reported for some rows only, either as once, few or many, or as a class for expanded clones.

>TRBV27|TRBD1|NA|TRBJ1-5
TGTGCCAGCAGTTCACAGGGGACGTATCAGCCCCAGCATTTT
CASSSQGTYQPQHF
>TRBV9|NA|NA|TRBJ2-3
TGTGCCAGCAGCGCCGAGGGAAGGGCGACAGTACGGGAGAGCACAGATACGCAGTATTTT
CASSAEGRATVRESTDTQYF
>TRBV5-1|TRBD1|NA|TRBJ2-7
TGCGCCAGCAGCTTGTCGGGACAGGGTATCGAGCAGTACTTC
CASSLSGQGIEQYF
>TRBV27|TRBD1|once|TRBJ1-2
TGTGCCAGCAGTTTATTACAGGGGGGATCTTTTGTCCTATTC
CASSLLQGGSFVLF
>TRBV4-3|NA|NA|TRBJ1-1
TGCGCCAGCAGCCAAGATAGGTGGGGCTCTGAAGCTTTCTTT
CASSQDRWGSEAFF
>TRBV7-9|NA|NA|TRBJ1-2
TGTGCCAGCAGCGAATCGGGGGGGTTCGGCTATGGCTACACCTTC
CASSESGGFGYGYTF
>TRBV28|NA|few|TRBJ1-4
TGTGCCAGCAGACTTAATGAAAAACTGTTTTTT
CASRLNEKLFF
>TRBV4-3|NA|once|TRBJ1-2
TGCGCCAGCAGCCTTACTACAGGGCCGGCGGTTTATGGCTACACCTTC
CASSLTTGPAVYGYTF
>TRBV7-8|NA|NA|TRBJ1-2
TGTGCCAGCAGCTTAGCCGTTAACTATGGCTACACCTTC
CASSLAVNYGYTF
>TRBV2|TRBD1|NA|TRBJ1-6
TGTGCCAGCAGTGAAGAATACACAGGGGGCGCGCACTTT
CASSEEYTGGAHF
>TRBV19|NA|NA|TRBJ2-4
TGTGCCAGTAGTATTGACCAGGGGAGGGAGTACTTC
CASSIDQGREYF
>TRBV5-1|NA|NA|TRBJ2-3
TGCGCCAGCAAAAGGACTCCGAGCTCAATAGCTAGCACAGATACGCAGTATTTT
CASKRTPSSIASTDTQYF
>TRBV7-2|TRBD1|NA|TRBJ1-2
TGTGCCAGCACACCCCCGGGCCAGGGGGCGGAAGGCTACACCTTC
CASTPPGQGAEGYTF
>TRBV5-4|NA|NA|TRBJ2-5
TGTGCCAGCAGACCGGGACACCTAGACCAAGAGACCCGGTACTTC
CASRPGHLDQETRYF
>TRBV19|TRBD1|NA|TRBJ1-5
TGTGCCAGTAGTATTGTACAGGGGAACCAGCCCCAGCATTTT
CASSIVQGNQPQHF
>TRBV6-5|NA|NA|TRBJ2-3
TGTGCCAGCAGTCCTACGGGGACAGATACGCAGTATTTT
CASSPTGTDTQYF
>TRBV6-1|TRBD2|NA|TRBJ2-7
TGTGCCAGCAGTGAACCGGGACTAGCGGCATACGAGCAGTACTTC
CASSEPGLAAYEQYF
>TRBV28|TRBD1|few|TRBJ1-1
TGTGCCAGCAAGACAGGGGTATTGGTTGAGGCTTTCTTT
CASKTGVLVEAFF
>TRBV28|NA|NA|TRBJ1-4
TGTGCCAGCAGCCCTCTTCCAGGGAGGGGAGAAAAACTGTTTTTT
CASSPLPGRGEKLFF
>TRBV5-1|NA|NA|TRBJ1-6
TGCGCCAGCAGCCCGAGGACAGAATATAATTCACCCCTCCACTTT
CASSPRTEYNSPLHF
>TRBV6-5|NA|NA|TRBJ2-2
TGTGCCAGCAGTCAACTGGGACAAGGCACCGGGGAGCTGTTTTTT
CASSQLGQGTGELFF
>TRBV19|NA|NA|TRBJ2-2
TGTGCCAGTAGGCCCCAGGGGACGGGCACCGGGGAGCTGTTTTTT
CASRPQGTGTGELFF
>TRBV9|NA|once|TRBJ2-2
TGTGCCAGCAGCGCCAGAACGAACACCGGGGAGCTGTTTTTT
CASSARTNTGELFF
>TRBV27|NA|once|TRBJ1-4
TGTGCCAGCAGTTTCGGGGAGGTAGGGGAAAAACTGTTTTTT
CASSFGEVGEKLFF
>TRBV19|NA|NA|TRBJ1-1
TGTGCCAGTAGTCTAGAACCCACAGGGCCAGCTTTCTTT
CASSLEPTGPAFF
>TRBV5-1|NA|NA|TRBJ2-1
TGCGCCAGCAGCTTGGATCAGGAACCCTACAATGAGCAGTTCTTC
CASSLDQEPYNEQFF
>TRBV27|TRBD1|NA|TRBJ1-2
TGTGCCAGCAGTCCCGGGACAGGGGTATATGGCTACACCTTC
CASSPGTGVYGYTF
>TRBV7-6|TRBD1|few|TRBJ2-7
TGTGCCAGCAGCTCAACCTGGCCGGGACAGGGGGCCTACGAGCAGTACTTC
CASSSTWPGQGAYEQYF
>TRBV15|NA|NA|TRBJ1-1
TGTGCCACCAGCAGAGATCGGAGCACTGAAGCTTTCTTT
CATSRDRSTEAFF
>TRBV18|TRBD1|NA|TRBJ1-1
TGTGCCAGCTCACCACCAAGACAGGGGTGGAACACTGAAGCTTTCTTT
CASSPPRQGWNTEAFF
>TRBV5-4|NA|NA|TRBJ2-7
TGTGCCAGCAGCTTGGGGCAGGGAGGCGAGCAGTACTTC
CASSLGQGGEQYF
>TRBV7-2|TRBD2|NA|TRBJ2-7
TGTGCCAGCAGCTTAGGCCTAGCGGGGGGCTACGAGCAGTACTTC
CASSLGLAGGYEQYF
>TRBV4-3|TRBD1|NA|TRBJ1-4
TGCGCCAGCAGCCAATCCCGGGACAGAGATTCAACTAATGAAAAACTGTTTTTT
CASSQSRDRDSTNEKLFF
>TRBV30|TRBD1|NA|TRBJ2-7
TGTGCCTGGAGGTACGGGACAGGAGGCTACGAGCAGTACTTC
CAWRYGTGGYEQYF
>TRBV30|NA|NA|TRBJ2-1
TGTGCCTGGAGTGAAGACTTAAATGAGCAGTTCTTC
CAWSEDLNEQFF
>TRBV5-1|TRBD1|few|TRBJ1-2
TGCGCCAGCAGCCCGACAGGGATAGACTATGGCTACACCTTC
CASSPTGIDYGYTF
>TRBV4-1|TRBD1|NA|TRBJ2-1
TGCGCCAGCAGCCCGGACAGGGGCAATGAGCAGTTCTTC
CASSPDRGNEQFF
>TRBV18|TRBD1|once|TRBJ2-1
TGTGCCAGTTATCCCGGGACAGGGACCTACAATGAGCAGTTCTTC
CASYPGTGTYNEQFF